These 13 T cell receptor beta chains were all obtained from the same sample, sequenced in a study of blood T cell repertoires in COVID-19. Data came from immunoSEQ multiplex PCR; TCRdb stores just in-frame clones and leaves some out. The data contain over 95,000 clones, over 70% of them singletons. The source material was peripheral blood. These receptors all come from a man aged 50-60 years with acute or convalescent COVID-19.

The chain combines TRBV3-1 (or the pseudogene TRBV3-2) with TRBJ2-2; 9 bases match TRBD2. CDR1 is LGHDT and CDR2 is YNNKEL in the germline V gene (reference sequence). The V gene end was trimmed by 0 bases and the J gene end by 10 bases; junction bases not matched to a gene: 12. The CDR3 totals 17 residues. CDR3 protein: CASSQDGAGGPYVELFF. CDR3 sequence (DNA): TGTGCCAGCAGCCAAGACGGTGCGGGGGGGCCCTACGTGGAGCTGTTTTTT.

The chain combines TRBV18 with TRBJ1-2; maybe TRBD1 (6 bases). V was trimmed by 0 bases and J by 8 bases, leaving 13 bases between them. The CDR3 covers 14 residues. CDR1 and CDR2 from the germline V gene are KGHSH and LQKENI. CDR3 residues: CASSPPARGLGYTF. As DNA, the CDR3 is TGTGCCAGCTCACCACCGGCCAGGGGCTTGGGCTACACCTTC.

This chain joins TRBV6-4 and TRBJ2-3; D gene uncertain. Between the trimmed V and J ends, which lost 4 bases and 1 base, there was a span of 15 bases. This CDR3 is 16 amino acids long. Per germline, CDR1 MRHNA and CDR2 SNTAGT. Written as DNA, the CDR3 is TGTGCCAGCAGTGCCTACAGTAATATCCGCACAGATACGCAGTATTTT. This gives the protein CASSAYSNIRTDTQYF.

This chain uses TRBV5-6 with TRBJ1-2; D gene uncertain. This CDR3 comprises 14 residues. The V end was cut by 0 bases, the J end by 2 bases, with 8 bases between. Germline V gene sequence: CDR1 SGHDT, CDR2 YYEEEE. Here the CDR3 reads CASSLVRENYGYTF. CDR3 DNA: TGTGCCAGCAGCTTGGTGCGCGAGAACTATGGCTACACCTTC.

DNA of the CDR3: TGTGCCAGCAGCCAATACGGGACTGAAGCTTTCTTT. Translated: CASSQYGTEAFF. The rearrangement joins TRBV12-3 or TRBV12-4 to TRBJ1-1; D gene uncertain. The V and J ends lost 6 bases and 5 bases respectively, with 10 bases between them. The CDR3 sequence is 12 residues long.

The V call is TRBV27, the J call TRBJ1-5, with no clear D. The CDR3 has 12 residues. Germline V gene lookup returns CDR1 MNHEY and CDR2 SMNVEV (reference sequence). Trimming pared 5 bases from V and 3 bases from J, leaving 5 bases between. CDR3 sequence reads: CASSQVNQPQHF. The DNA for the CDR3 is TGTGCCAGCAGTCAGGTCAATCAGCCCCAGCATTTT.

The CDR3 sequence: CASSLGTSSYNEQFF. The CDR3 nucleotides are TGTGCCAGCAGCTTGGGAACGAGCTCCTACAATGAGCAGTTCTTC. The chain employs TRBV5-6 and TRBJ2-1; D remains ambiguous. In germline, CDR1 is SGHDT, CDR2 YYEEEE. The CDR3 contains 15 residues. V lost 0 bases and J lost 0, with 7 bases in between.

The gene calls are TRBV10-3 and TRBJ2-2, with a tentative D call TRBD2 (7 bases). V was pared by 3 bases and J by 0 bases, with 11 bases between. Per germline, CDR1 ENHRY and CDR2 SYGVKD. CDR3 size: 16 residues. The CDR3 reads CAISDAGAANTGELFF. The CDR3 nucleotides read TGTGCCATCAGTGATGCGGGGGCAGCGAACACCGGGGAGCTGTTTTTT.

The J gene is TRBJ1-1, the V gene TRBV6-5; 10 positions match TRBD1. V shed 6 bases, J shed 10 bases, and the junction held 11 bases outside the gene matches. Germline CDR1 MNHEY, CDR2 SVGAGI. This CDR3 comprises 14 residues. CDR3 bases: TGTGCCAGCAGACGGACAGGGGGGGGACTGGTAGCTTTCTTT. Its protein product is CASRRTGGGLVAFF.

The genes are TRBV12-5 and TRBJ1-1, with TRBD1 matching over 7 bases. J was trimmed by 4 bases and V by 1 base; bases with no gene match: 21. CDR1 and CDR2 from the germline V gene are LGHNT and FRNRAP. The CDR3 extends over 20 amino acids. The CDR3 spells CASGLAELGQAGSFSTEAFF. As DNA, the CDR3 is TGTGCTAGTGGTTTGGCTGAACTTGGACAGGCAGGCTCGTTTAGCACTGAAGCTTTCTTT.

The chain carries TRBV10-2 and TRBJ1-6; 9 positions match TRBD1. Germline-derived CDR1 and CDR2 are WSHSY and SAAADI. CDR3 length: 15 amino acids. Losses at the gene ends were 7 bases for V and 7 bases for J; bases not matched to a gene: 8. For the CDR3, the DNA is TGCGCCAGCAAACAACAGGGGGCTTGGAATTCACCCCTCCACTTT. This gives the protein CASKQQGAWNSPLHF.

The chain recombines TRBV15 with TRBJ2-3; the D gene is possibly TRBD2 (7 bases). Germline CDR1 reads LNHNV; CDR2 reads YYDKDF (reference sequence). CDR3 length: 13 amino acids. V lost 3 bases and J 8 bases, leaving 12 bases between the germline ends. CDR3 region: CATSSRGAGTQYF. The CDR3 nucleotides read TGTGCCACCAGCAGCCGGGGGGCAGGTACGCAGTATTTT.

V and J are TRBV27 and TRBJ1-6, with 8 bases matching TRBD1. With V trimmed by 3 bases and J by 10 bases, 11 bases remained unmatched. The CDR3 is 16 residues long. Germline assignment: CDR1 MNHEY and CDR2 SMNVEV (reference sequence). In nucleotides, the CDR3 is TGTGCCAGCAGTTTTAGGGCAGGGGGCTCGGAGTCACCCCTCCACTTT. Its translation is CASSFRAGGSESPLHF.